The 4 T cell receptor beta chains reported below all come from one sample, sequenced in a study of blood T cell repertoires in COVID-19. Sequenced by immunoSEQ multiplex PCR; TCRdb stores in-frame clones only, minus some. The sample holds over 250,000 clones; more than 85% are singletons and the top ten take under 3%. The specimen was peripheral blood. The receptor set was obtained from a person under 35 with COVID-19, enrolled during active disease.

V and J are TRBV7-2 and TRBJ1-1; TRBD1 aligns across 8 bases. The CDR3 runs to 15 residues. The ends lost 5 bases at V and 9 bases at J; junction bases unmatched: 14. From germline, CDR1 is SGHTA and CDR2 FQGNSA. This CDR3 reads CASSLQGQVGNKAFF. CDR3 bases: TGTGCCAGCAGCCTCCAGGGACAGGTTGGGAATAAAGCTTTCTTT.

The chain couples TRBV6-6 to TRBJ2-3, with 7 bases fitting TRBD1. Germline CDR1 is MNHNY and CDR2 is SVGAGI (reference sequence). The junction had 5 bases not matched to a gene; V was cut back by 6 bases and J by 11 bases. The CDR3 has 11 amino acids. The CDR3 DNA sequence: TGTGCCAGCAGACAGGGGTGGGAGCAGTATTTT. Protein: CASRQGWEQYF.

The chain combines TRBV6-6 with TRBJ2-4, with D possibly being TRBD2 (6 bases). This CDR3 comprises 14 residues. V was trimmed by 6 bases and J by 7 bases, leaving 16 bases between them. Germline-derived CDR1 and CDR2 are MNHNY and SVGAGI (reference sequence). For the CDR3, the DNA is TGTGCCAGCAGCCCGGGGCCTGGGAGGAACATTCAGTACTTC. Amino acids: CASSPGPGRNIQYF.

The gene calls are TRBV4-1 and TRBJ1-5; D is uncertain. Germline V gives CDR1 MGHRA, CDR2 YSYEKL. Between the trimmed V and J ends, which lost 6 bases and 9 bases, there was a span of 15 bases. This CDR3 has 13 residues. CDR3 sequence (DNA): TGCGCCAGCAGTCTCCCAGGTTTACGGCCCCAGCATTTT. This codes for CASSLPGLRPQHF.